This is a list of T cell receptor beta chains from one sample in a study. TCRdb re-analysed the RT-PCR reads in MiXCR, keeping a single row per CDR3 protein. The sample shows more than 550,000 distinct CDR3 sequences, over 12% of them seen only once. Sequencing was done on a sample of memory CD4+ T cells from blood. These receptor sequences come from a female donor in good health, serving as a healthy control. Both conserved end residues are part of each CDR3. D genes are given only for firm matches. A row's size may be missing; if present it is once, few, many or a size class.

d_call	v_call	clone_size	j_call	cdr3_aa	cdr3_nt
.	TRBV28	few	TRBJ2-7	CASGPHYEQYF	TGTGCCAGCGGCCCCCACTACGAGCAGTACTTC
.	TRBV27	.	TRBJ1-2	CASRKGPDYGYTF	TGTGCCAGCAGAAAAGGGCCAGACTATGGCTACACCTTC
TRBD1	TRBV29-1	.	TRBJ1-1	CSVDQGAGTEAFF	TGCAGCGTTGACCAGGGGGCTGGAACTGAAGCTTTCTTT
.	TRBV30	.	TRBJ2-7	CALKAESSYEQYF	TGTGCCTTAAAAGCGGAGAGCTCCTACGAGCAGTACTTC
TRBD2	TRBV7-9	.	TRBJ2-7	CASSTSPGLAGGSSYEQYF	TGTGCCAGCAGCACATCTCCGGGACTAGCGGGAGGGAGCTCCTACGAGCAGTACTTC
.	TRBV6-5	.	TRBJ2-4	CASSYSRALGLNIQYF	TGTGCCAGCAGTTACTCGCGCGCTTTGGGGTTAAACATTCAGTACTTC
.	TRBV10-3	many	TRBJ2-5	CAIGGETQYF	TGTGCCATCGGAGGAGAGACCCAGTACTTC
.	TRBV4-2	.	TRBJ2-3	CASSQDLHYNNEQYF	TGTGCCAGCAGCCAAGATCTTCACTACAACAATGAGCAGTATTTT
.	TRBV27	.	TRBJ2-1	CASRNDRSSYNEQFF	TGTGCCAGCAGAAATGACAGGAGCTCCTACAATGAGCAGTTCTTC
.	TRBV6-2/TRBV6-3	few	TRBJ2-5	CASSYREVGAFPGAQYF	TGTGCCAGCAGTTACAGAGAGGTGGGGGCGTTCCCCGGAGCCCAGTACTTC
.	TRBV27	few	TRBJ1-1	CASISSDWGAFF	TGTGCCAGCATTTCCTCAGACTGGGGAGCTTTCTTT
.	TRBV20-1	.	TRBJ2-7	CSARLTGGSYEQYF	TGCAGTGCTAGACTGACAGGAGGCTCCTACGAGCAGTACTTC
.	TRBV12-3/TRBV12-4	.	TRBJ2-2	CASNPGGGELFF	TGTGCCAGCAACCCTGGGGGCGGGGAGCTGTTTTTT
.	TRBV19	.	TRBJ2-1	CASRATVNYNEQFF	TGTGCCAGCCGAGCGACAGTTAACTACAATGAGCAGTTCTTC
.	TRBV18	.	TRBJ2-7	CASSPRSTGASSEQYF	TGTGCCAGCTCACCAAGATCGACTGGAGCTTCCTCCGAGCAGTACTTC
.	TRBV12-3/TRBV12-4	once	TRBJ2-2	CASSQNTYTGELFF	TGTGCCAGCAGCCAAAACACATACACCGGGGAGCTGTTTTTT
.	TRBV7-2	few	TRBJ1-3	CASSRTQAGKGNTIYF	TGTGCCAGCAGCAGAACCCAGGCAGGGAAAGGAAACACCATATATTTT
TRBD2	TRBV7-2	few	TRBJ2-2	CASSPIAGEYTGELFF	TGTGCCAGCAGCCCAATAGCGGGGGAGTACACCGGGGAGCTGTTTTTT
.	TRBV7-2	.	TRBJ2-1	CASSPEGLIGNEQFF	TGTGCCAGCAGCCCTGAGGGGCTTATTGGCAATGAGCAGTTCTTC
.	TRBV4-2	.	TRBJ2-2	CASSQEPPTGGYAGELFF	TGTGCCAGCAGCCAAGAGCCCCCCACCGGGGGATACGCCGGGGAGCTGTTTTTT
.	TRBV9	.	TRBJ1-2	CASSGGVSDHYGYTF	TGTGCCAGCAGCGGAGGGGTCAGCGATCACTATGGCTACACCTTC
.	TRBV20-1	.	TRBJ1-1	CSARRGGSEAFF	TGCAGTGCTAGAAGGGGGGGAAGTGAAGCTTTCTTT
.	TRBV20-1	few	TRBJ2-7	CSAPLGGYAYEQYF	TGCAGTGCCCCCCTAGGGGGGTACGCCTACGAGCAGTACTTC
.	TRBV24-1	few	TRBJ2-1	CATSDSGTAQFF	TGTGCCACCAGTGATTCCGGGACGGCGCAGTTCTTC
.	TRBV4-3	many	TRBJ1-6	CASSLEEGPHSPLHF	TGCGCCAGCAGCCTAGAGGAGGGGCCCCATTCACCCCTCCACTTT
.	TRBV18	.	TRBJ2-1	CASSPGLGVNEQFF	TGTGCCAGCTCACCGGGACTGGGGGTCAATGAGCAGTTCTTC
TRBD1	TRBV4-3	many	TRBJ2-3	CASSQGGQPTDTQYF	TGCGCCAGCAGCCAAGGGGGACAGCCCACAGATACGCAGTATTTT
TRBD1	TRBV20-1	.	TRBJ2-5	CSAKTGKGQETQYF	TGCAGTGCAAAGACAGGGAAAGGTCAAGAGACCCAGTACTTC
.	TRBV11-2	many	TRBJ2-2	CASSRTNTGELFF	TGTGCCAGCAGCCGGACTAACACCGGGGAGCTGTTTTTT
TRBD2	TRBV10-1	few	TRBJ2-3	CASSERFAGGRTDTQYF	TGCGCCAGCAGTGAGCGGTTTGCGGGCGGGAGAACAGATACGCAGTATTTT
TRBD2	TRBV6-2/TRBV6-3	.	TRBJ2-1	CASTLPLTSGSTFSYNEQFF	TGTGCCAGCACTTTACCTTTGACTAGCGGGTCCACTTTCTCCTACAATGAGCAGTTCTTC
TRBD1	TRBV6-5	many	TRBJ1-4	CASSPGKRTGDEKLFF	TGTGCCAGCAGTCCTGGGAAGCGGACAGGGGATGAAAAACTGTTTTTT
.	TRBV7-2	.	TRBJ2-6	CASSQQGLYSGANVLTF	TGTGCCAGCAGCCAGCAGGGACTTTACTCTGGGGCCAACGTCCTGACTTTC
.	TRBV20-1	few	TRBJ2-7	CSAPNLYEQYF	TGCAGTGCCCCCAATTTGTACGAGCAGTACTTC
.	TRBV4-3	.	TRBJ2-1	CASSQVGGNTMIEQFF	TGCGCCAGCAGCCAAGTTGGGGGTAATACAATGATTGAGCAGTTCTTC
.	TRBV12-3/TRBV12-4	few	TRBJ2-7	CASRSGTGGNEQYF	TGTGCCAGCAGGTCCGGGACCGGCGGTAACGAGCAGTACTTC
.	TRBV20-1	.	TRBJ1-5	CSAKTALISQPQHF	TGCAGTGCTAAAACTGCACTAATAAGCCAGCCCCAGCATTTT
.	TRBV18	.	TRBJ2-1	CASSPGRRWGEQFF	TGTGCCAGCTCACCTGGACGGCGGTGGGGTGAGCAGTTCTTC
.	TRBV5-1	.	TRBJ2-1	CASSWVDGGDNEQFF	TGCGCCAGCAGCTGGGTAGATGGAGGGGACAATGAGCAGTTCTTC
TRBD2	TRBV4-1	.	TRBJ2-2	CASSQGLAGGPGPLFF	TGCGCCAGCAGCCAAGGACTAGCGGGGGGCCCCGGTCCGCTGTTTTTT
TRBD2	TRBV20-1	many	TRBJ2-3	CSASRRGAGDTQYF	TGCAGTGCTAGCCGGCGGGGGGCCGGAGATACGCAGTATTTT
.	TRBV28	.	TRBJ2-3	CASMPLMLRGLSTDTQYF	TGTGCCAGCATGCCCTTGATGCTCAGGGGACTTAGCACAGATACGCAGTATTTT